This is a list of T cell receptor beta chains from one sample in a study of blood T cell repertoires in COVID-19. The table came from immunoSEQ multiplex PCR; TCRdb's copy has only in-frame clones and leaves some out. The sample consists of hundreds of thousands of clones, 70% to 90% of them appearing once. The material sequenced was PBMCs or T cells enriched from blood (not recorded which). The origin of the receptors is a woman younger than 30 with acute COVID-19. The CDR3 runs from the conserved cysteine through the conserved F or W. Each record gives: V gene, J gene, CDR3 protein.

V gene: TRBV20-1
J gene: TRBJ2-5
CDR3 protein: CSASEETQYF

V gene: TRBV5-5
J gene: TRBJ2-7
CDR3 protein: CASSLEGGGSYEQYF

V gene: TRBV7-2
J gene: TRBJ1-3
CDR3 protein: CASSIAGQSSGNTIYF

V gene: TRBV29-1
J gene: TRBJ2-7
CDR3 protein: CSVYGLAGGPLIYEQYF

V gene: TRBV7-2
J gene: TRBJ1-2
CDR3 protein: CASSLTGVSNYGYTF

V gene: TRBV10-3
J gene: TRBJ2-7
CDR3 protein: CAISEQGREQYF

V gene: TRBV6-2/TRBV6-3
J gene: TRBJ1-1
CDR3 protein: CASSYVTDGTGPNTEAFF

V gene: TRBV3-1/TRBV3-2
J gene: TRBJ2-7
CDR3 protein: CASSQGLAGDYEQYF

V gene: TRBV3-1/TRBV3-2
J gene: TRBJ1-2
CDR3 protein: CASSLHRGQGYTF

V gene: TRBV16
J gene: TRBJ1-1
CDR3 protein: CASSQFSSGNTEAFF

V gene: TRBV2
J gene: TRBJ1-5
CDR3 protein: CASSDRVNQPQHF

V gene: TRBV4-3
J gene: TRBJ1-2
CDR3 protein: CASSQELGGTVADGYTF

V gene: TRBV5-1
J gene: TRBJ2-3
CDR3 protein: CASSLSLAGSDTQYF

V gene: TRBV6-6
J gene: TRBJ1-5
CDR3 protein: CASSATGGGNQPQHF

V gene: TRBV9
J gene: TRBJ2-3
CDR3 protein: CASSVSSGSSDTQYF

V gene: TRBV11-1
J gene: TRBJ2-7
CDR3 protein: CASSLESGNFEQYF

V gene: TRBV4-1
J gene: TRBJ2-7
CDR3 protein: CASSLLDRGSYEQYF

V gene: TRBV6-5
J gene: TRBJ1-5
CDR3 protein: CASSSFGGNQPQHF

V gene: TRBV10-1
J gene: TRBJ1-3
CDR3 protein: CASTPDRGQGNTIYF

V gene: TRBV7-9
J gene: TRBJ1-5
CDR3 protein: CASSWGTDNQPQHF

V gene: TRBV2
J gene: TRBJ2-1
CDR3 protein: CASSDAAGGPQDEQFF

V gene: TRBV10-3
J gene: TRBJ1-5
CDR3 protein: CAISGFRGGTQHF

V gene: TRBV2
J gene: TRBJ1-1
CDR3 protein: CARDREGVNTEAFF

V gene: TRBV9
J gene: TRBJ2-7
CDR3 protein: CASSTGGTHEQYF

V gene: TRBV7-9
J gene: TRBJ2-5
CDR3 protein: CASTRGGRQETQYF

V gene: TRBV5-6
J gene: TRBJ1-3
CDR3 protein: CASSGPGHLSGNTIYF

V gene: TRBV7-9
J gene: TRBJ1-1
CDR3 protein: CASSSTGIEAFF

V gene: TRBV10-3
J gene: TRBJ2-1
CDR3 protein: CAIRTGTGLLNEQFF

V gene: TRBV5-1
J gene: TRBJ1-2
CDR3 protein: CASSLTGEGYTF

V gene: TRBV19
J gene: TRBJ1-1
CDR3 protein: CASRQGGTEAFF

V gene: TRBV4-2
J gene: TRBJ1-6
CDR3 protein: CASSQDSGGGGSPLHF

V gene: TRBV7-2
J gene: TRBJ2-2
CDR3 protein: CASSFLDSLDTGELFF

V gene: TRBV13
J gene: TRBJ1-4
CDR3 protein: CASSLDRGQANEKLFF

V gene: TRBV4-3
J gene: TRBJ2-7
CDR3 protein: CASSQGLAGGSAYEQYF

V gene: TRBV19
J gene: TRBJ1-3
CDR3 protein: CASTLDRVWNTIYF